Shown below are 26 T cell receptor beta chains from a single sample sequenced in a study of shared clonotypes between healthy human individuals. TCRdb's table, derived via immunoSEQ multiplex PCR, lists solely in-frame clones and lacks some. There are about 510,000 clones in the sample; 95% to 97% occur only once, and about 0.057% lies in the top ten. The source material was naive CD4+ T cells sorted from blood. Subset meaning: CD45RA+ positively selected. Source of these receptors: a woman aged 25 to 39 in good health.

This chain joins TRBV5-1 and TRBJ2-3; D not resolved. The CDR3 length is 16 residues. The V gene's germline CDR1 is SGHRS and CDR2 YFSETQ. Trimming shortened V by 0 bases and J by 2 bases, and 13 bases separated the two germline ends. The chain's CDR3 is CASSLVLAANTDTQYF. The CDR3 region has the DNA TGCGCCAGCAGCTTGGTCTTGGCCGCCAACACAGATACGCAGTATTTT.

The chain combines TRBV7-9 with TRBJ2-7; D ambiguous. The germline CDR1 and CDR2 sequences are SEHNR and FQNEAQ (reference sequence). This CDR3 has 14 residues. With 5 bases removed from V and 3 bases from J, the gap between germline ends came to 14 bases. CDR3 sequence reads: CASSPATWGYEQYF. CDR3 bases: TGTGCCAGCAGCCCCGCCACCTGGGGCTACGAGCAGTACTTC.

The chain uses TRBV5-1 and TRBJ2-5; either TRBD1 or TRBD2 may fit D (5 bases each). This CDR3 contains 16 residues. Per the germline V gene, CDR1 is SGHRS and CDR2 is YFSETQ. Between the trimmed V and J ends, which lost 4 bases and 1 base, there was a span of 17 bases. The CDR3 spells CASSPGGGFGQETQYF. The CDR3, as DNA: TGCGCCAGCAGCCCCGGTGGGGGTTTCGGCCAAGAGACCCAGTACTTC. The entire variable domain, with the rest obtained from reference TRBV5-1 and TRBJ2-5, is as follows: KAGVTQTPRYLIKTRGQQVTLSCSPISGHRSVSWYQQTPGQGLQFLFEYFSETQRNKGNFPGRFSGRQFSNSRSEMNVSTLELGDSALYLCASSPGGGFGQETQYFGPGTRLLVL.

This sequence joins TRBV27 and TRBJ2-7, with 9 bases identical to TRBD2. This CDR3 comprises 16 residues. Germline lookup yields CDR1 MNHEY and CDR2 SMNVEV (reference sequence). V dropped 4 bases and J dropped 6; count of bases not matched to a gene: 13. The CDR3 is CASSWGPPGLAPEQYF. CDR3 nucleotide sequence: TGTGCCAGCAGTTGGGGCCCCCCGGGACTAGCTCCCGAGCAGTACTTC.

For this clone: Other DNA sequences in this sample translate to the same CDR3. Written as DNA, the CDR3 is TGTGCCAGCAGTGAGGCCTACGAGCAGTACTTC. Protein sequence: CASSEAYEQYF. The chain employs TRBV2 and TRBJ2-7; no definite D call. There are 11 residues in the CDR3. Trimming removed 3 bases from V and 2 bases from J, with 2 bases in between. Germline CDR1 is SNHLY and CDR2 is FYNNEI.

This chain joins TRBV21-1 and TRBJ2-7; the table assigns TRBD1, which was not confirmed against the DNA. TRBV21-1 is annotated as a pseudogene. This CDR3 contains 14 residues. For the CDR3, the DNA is TGTGCCAGCCCGGGACACCTTGGGTTGTGCGAGCAGTACTTC. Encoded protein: CASPGHLGLCEQYF.

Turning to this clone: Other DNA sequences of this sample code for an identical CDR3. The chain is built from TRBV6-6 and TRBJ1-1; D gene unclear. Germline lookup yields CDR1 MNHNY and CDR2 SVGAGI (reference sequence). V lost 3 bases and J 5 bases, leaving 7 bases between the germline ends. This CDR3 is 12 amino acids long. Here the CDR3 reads CASSYGGTEAFF. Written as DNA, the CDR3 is TGTGCCAGCAGTTATGGAGGGACTGAAGCTTTCTTT.

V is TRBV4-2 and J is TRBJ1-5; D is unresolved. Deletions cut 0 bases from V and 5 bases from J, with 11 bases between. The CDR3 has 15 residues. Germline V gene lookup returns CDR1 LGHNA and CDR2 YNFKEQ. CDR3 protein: CASSQDFDWDQPQHF. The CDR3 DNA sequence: TGTGCCAGCAGCCAAGATTTTGATTGGGATCAGCCCCAGCATTTT.

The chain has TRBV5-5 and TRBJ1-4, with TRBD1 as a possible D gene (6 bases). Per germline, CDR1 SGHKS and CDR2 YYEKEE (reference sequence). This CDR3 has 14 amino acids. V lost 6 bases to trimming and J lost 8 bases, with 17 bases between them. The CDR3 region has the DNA TGTGCCAGCAACTCATATCAGGGGCGGGAAAAACTGTTTTTT. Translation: CASNSYQGREKLFF.

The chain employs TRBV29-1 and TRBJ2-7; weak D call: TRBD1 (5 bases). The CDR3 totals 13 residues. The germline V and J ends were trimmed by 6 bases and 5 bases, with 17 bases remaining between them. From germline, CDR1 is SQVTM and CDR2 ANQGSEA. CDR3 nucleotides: TGCAGCGTCGCCGAACGACAGACAGACGAGCAGTACTTC. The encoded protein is CSVAERQTDEQYF.

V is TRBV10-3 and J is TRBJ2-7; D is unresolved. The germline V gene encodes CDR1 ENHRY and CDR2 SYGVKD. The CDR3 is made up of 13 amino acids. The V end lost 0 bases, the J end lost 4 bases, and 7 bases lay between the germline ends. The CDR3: CAISESGPYEQYF. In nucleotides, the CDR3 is TGTGCCATCAGTGAGTCCGGCCCTTACGAGCAGTACTTC.

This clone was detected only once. The CDR3 DNA sequence: TGTGCCAGCAGTTTACAGTCATTAGTCTACGAGCAGTACTTC. It yields the protein CASSLQSLVYEQYF. The chain couples TRBV28 to TRBJ2-7, with D unresolved. Per germline, CDR1 MDHEN and CDR2 SYDVKM. V dropped 2 bases and J dropped 3 bases, with 11 bases sitting between them. There are 14 residues in the CDR3.

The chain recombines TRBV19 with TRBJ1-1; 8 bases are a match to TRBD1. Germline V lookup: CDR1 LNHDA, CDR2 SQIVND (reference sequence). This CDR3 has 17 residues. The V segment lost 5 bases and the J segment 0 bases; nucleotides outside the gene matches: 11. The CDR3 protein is CASSPQTGATMNTEAFF. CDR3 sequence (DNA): TGTGCCAGTAGTCCGCAGACAGGGGCAACGATGAACACTGAAGCTTTCTTT.

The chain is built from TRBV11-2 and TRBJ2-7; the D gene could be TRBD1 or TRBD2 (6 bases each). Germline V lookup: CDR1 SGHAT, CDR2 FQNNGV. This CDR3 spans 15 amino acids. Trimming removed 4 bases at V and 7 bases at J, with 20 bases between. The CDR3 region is CASSSIRGVGGEQYF. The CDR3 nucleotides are TGTGCCAGCAGCTCTATAAGGGGGGTCGGGGGAGAGCAGTACTTC.

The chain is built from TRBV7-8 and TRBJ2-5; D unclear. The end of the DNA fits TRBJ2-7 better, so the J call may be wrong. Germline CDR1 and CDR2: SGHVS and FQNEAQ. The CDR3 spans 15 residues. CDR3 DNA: TGTGCCAGCAGCGAAAACCGGGTTACAAGCTCCGAGCAGTACTTC. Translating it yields CASSENRVTSSEQYF.

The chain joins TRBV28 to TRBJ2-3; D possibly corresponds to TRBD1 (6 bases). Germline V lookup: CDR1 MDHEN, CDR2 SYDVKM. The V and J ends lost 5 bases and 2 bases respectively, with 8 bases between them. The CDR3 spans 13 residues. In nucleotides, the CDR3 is TGTGCCAGCAGTCGGACAGACACAGATACGCAGTATTTT. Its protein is CASSRTDTDTQYF.

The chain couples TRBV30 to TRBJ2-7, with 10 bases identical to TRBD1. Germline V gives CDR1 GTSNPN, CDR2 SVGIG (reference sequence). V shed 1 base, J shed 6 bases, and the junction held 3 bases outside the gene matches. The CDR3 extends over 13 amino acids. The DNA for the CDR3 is TGTGCCTGGAGTGGACAGGGGGCGGGCGAGCAGTACTTC. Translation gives CAWSGQGAGEQYF.

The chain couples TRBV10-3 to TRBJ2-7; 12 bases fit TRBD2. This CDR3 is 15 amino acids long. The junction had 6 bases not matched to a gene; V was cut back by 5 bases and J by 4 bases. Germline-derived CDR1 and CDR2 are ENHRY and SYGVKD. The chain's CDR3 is CAISPSGRASYEQYF. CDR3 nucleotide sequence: TGTGCCATCAGTCCTAGCGGGAGGGCCTCGTACGAGCAGTACTTC.

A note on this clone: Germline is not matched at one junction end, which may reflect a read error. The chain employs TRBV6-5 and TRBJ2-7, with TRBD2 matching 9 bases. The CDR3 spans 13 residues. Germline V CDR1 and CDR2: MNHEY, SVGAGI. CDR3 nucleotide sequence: TGTGCCAGCAGTTACGTGGCGGGAGGGCTACACTTCTTC. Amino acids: CASSYVAGGLHFF.

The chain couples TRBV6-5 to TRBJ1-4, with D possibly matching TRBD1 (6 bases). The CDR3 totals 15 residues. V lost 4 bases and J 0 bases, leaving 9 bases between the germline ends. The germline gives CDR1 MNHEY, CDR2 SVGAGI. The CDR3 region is CASSLGGATNEKLFF. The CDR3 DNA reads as TGTGCCAGCAGTTTAGGGGGGGCAACTAATGAAAAACTGTTTTTT.

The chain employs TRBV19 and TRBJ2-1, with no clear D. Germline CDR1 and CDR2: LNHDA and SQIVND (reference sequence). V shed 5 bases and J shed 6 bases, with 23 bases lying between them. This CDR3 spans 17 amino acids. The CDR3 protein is CASSSLVGPSRSNEQFF. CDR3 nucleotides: TGTGCCAGTAGTTCTTTGGTTGGACCCAGTCGGAGCAATGAGCAGTTCTTC.

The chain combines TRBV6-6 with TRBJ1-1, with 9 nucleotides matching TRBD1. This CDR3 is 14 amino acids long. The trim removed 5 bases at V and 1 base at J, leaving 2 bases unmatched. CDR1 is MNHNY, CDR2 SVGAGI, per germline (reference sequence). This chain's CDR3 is CASSHRGPNTEAFF. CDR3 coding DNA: TGTGCCAGCAGTCACAGGGGGCCGAACACTGAAGCTTTCTTT.

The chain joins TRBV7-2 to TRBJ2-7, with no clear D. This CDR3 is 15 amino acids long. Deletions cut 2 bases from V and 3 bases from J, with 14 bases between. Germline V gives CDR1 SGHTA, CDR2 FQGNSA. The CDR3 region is CASSLTNNIGYEQYF. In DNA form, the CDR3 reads TGTGCCAGCAGCTTAACAAACAACATAGGCTACGAGCAGTACTTC.

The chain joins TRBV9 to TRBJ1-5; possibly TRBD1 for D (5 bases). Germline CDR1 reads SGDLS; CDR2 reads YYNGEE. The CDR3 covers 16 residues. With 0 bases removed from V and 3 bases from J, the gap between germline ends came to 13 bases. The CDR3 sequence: CASSVGIGDANQPQHF. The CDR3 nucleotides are TGTGCCAGCAGCGTAGGAATAGGGGACGCCAATCAGCCCCAGCATTTT.

The CDR3 sequence: CASSLGRGSSSGNTIYF. In nucleotides, the CDR3 is TGCGCCAGCAGCTTGGGGCGGGGGTCAAGCTCTGGAAACACCATATATTTT. This chain links TRBV5-1 with TRBJ1-3; a weak D match, TRBD1 (5 bases). The CDR3 length is 17 residues. V lost 0 bases and J lost 0, with 13 bases in between. Germline values: CDR1 SGHRS, CDR2 YFSETQ. Full variable domain (remainder filled in from reference TRBV5-1 and TRBJ1-3): KAGVTQTPRYLIKTRGQQVTLSCSPISGHRSVSWYQQTPGQGLQFLFEYFSETQRNKGNFPGRFSGRQFSNSRSEMNVSTLELGDSALYLCASSLGRGSSSGNTIYFGEGSWLTVV.

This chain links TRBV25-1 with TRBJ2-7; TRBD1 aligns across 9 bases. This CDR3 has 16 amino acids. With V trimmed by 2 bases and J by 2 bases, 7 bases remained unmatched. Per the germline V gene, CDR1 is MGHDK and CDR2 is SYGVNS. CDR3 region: CASSEHGQGFAYEQYF. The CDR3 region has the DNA TGTGCCAGCAGTGAACATGGACAGGGGTTTGCCTACGAGCAGTACTTC.